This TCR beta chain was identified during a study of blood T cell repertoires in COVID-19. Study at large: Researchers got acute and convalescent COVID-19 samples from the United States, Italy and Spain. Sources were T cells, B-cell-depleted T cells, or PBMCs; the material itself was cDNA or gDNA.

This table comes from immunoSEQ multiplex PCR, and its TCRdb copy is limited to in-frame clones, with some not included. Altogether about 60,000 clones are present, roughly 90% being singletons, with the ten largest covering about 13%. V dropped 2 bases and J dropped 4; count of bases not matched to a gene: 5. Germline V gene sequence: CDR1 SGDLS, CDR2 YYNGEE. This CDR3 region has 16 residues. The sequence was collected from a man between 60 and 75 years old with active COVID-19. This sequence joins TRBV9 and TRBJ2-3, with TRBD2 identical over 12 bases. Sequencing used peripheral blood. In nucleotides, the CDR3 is TGTGCCAGCAGCGTCACTCTAGCGGGGGGGCCAGATACGCAGTATTTT. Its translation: CASSVTLAGGPDTQYF.